This TCR beta chain is drawn from a study of Graves' ophthalmopathy and Graves' hyperthyroidism. Worth noting for this clonotype: Its matching antigen is unknown.

Study-level results: Among expanded thyroid clonotypes above 0.001 frequency, most also occurred in blood.

The study amplified TCR beta CDR3 regions using RNA transcripts. Investigators did first-round RT-PCR with HTBI primers, then second-round multiplex PCR. TCRdb re-derived calls from the multiplex PCR reads in MiXCR, one entry per CDR3 protein. This sample carries over a million distinct CDR3 sequences, 35% to 45% of them seen once, and the ten largest clones take around 10%. This CDR3 region has 15 residues. CDR1 SEHNR and CDR2 FQNEAQ come from the germline V gene (reference sequence). The rearrangement joins TRBV7-9 to TRBJ2-7, with D unresolved. The DNA end is a closer match to TRBJ2-1, so the J assignment may be wrong. The origin of this receptor is an adult man with Graves' hyperthyroidism. Material: peripheral blood or thyroid tissue (not recorded which). The CDR3 bases are TGTGCCAGCAGTGAAGATGCCCCGAGGCACAATGAGCAGTTCTTC. It codes for CASSEDAPRHNEQFF.